Listed here are 3 T cell receptor beta chains from one sample, sequenced in a study of T-cell reconstitution after alpha-beta-depleted transplantation in children. It was with unique molecular identifiers that the TCRbeta library was prepared. TCRdb processed the PCR reads anew with MiXCR; each CDR3 protein has one entry. The sample holds hundreds of thousands of distinct CDR3 sequences, around 16% seen once. Sequenced material: PBMCs, mostly from graft donor cells, taken 360 days after TCRalphabeta/CD19-depleted stem cell transplant. These receptor sequences come from a boy less than two years old who had a stem cell transplant for Wiskott-Aldrich syndrome, so the T cells may come from the graft donor.

This clonotype was observed a few times. This sequence joins TRBV6-5 and TRBJ2-7; 7 nucleotides match TRBD2. CDR3 length equals 14 residues. CDR1 is MNHEY, CDR2 SVGAGI, per germline. Trimming removed 4 bases from V and 2 bases from J; junction bases left unmatched: 5. The DNA of the CDR3 is TGTGCCAGCAGTTCCCCGGGACTAACCTACGAGCAGTACTTC. Protein sequence: CASSSPGLTYEQYF.

The J gene is TRBJ2-3, the V gene TRBV6-2 or TRBV6-3; no clear D gene. CDR3 length: 12 residues. Germline V gene sequence: CDR1 MNHEY, CDR2 SVGEGT. Trimming stripped 6 bases from V and 4 bases from J, with 8 bases between. This CDR3 reads CASSTAPDTQYF. CDR3 in DNA: TGTGCCAGCAGCACCGCACCAGATACGCAGTATTTT.

The CDR3: CASSGGHGTWKYEQYF. CDR3 nucleotide sequence: TGCGCCAGCAGTGGGGGACACGGGACATGGAAGTACGAGCAGTACTTC. The rearrangement joins TRBV10-2 to TRBJ2-7; a weak D match, TRBD1 (6 bases). Trimming took off 4 bases at V and 4 bases at J, with 20 bases between the two ends. The CDR3 is made up of 16 amino acids. Per germline, CDR1 WSHSY and CDR2 SAAADI.